What follows is one TCR beta chain and its context. This clonotype was detected ten times or more. Its cognate antigen has yet to be identified. No much larger clone is present one base from it, and per-base qualities are unavailable. The sample originates from a study of T cells after yellow fever vaccination (dated by TCRdb to between 2018 and 2021). For context, the study as a whole: The SMART-Seq v4 Ultra Low Input RNA kit was used to prepare libraries from fractions with low cell numbers. To track T-cell clones before and after primary and booster YFV17D yellow fever vaccination, bulk TCR alpha and beta repertoires were sequenced longitudinally. Blood samples were taken at several timepoints before and after primary and secondary immunization, and bulk PBMC replicates and cell subsets were isolated. Two healthy male donors, one aged 18 to 30 and one aged 30 to 39 years, were included in the cohort. Study-level results and caveats: Because the study included only a couple of donors, the extent to which the findings can be generalized is limited. FACS-sorted repertoires could contain abundant contaminating clonotypes from the bulk population, so computational filtering was required. Compared with the primary T-cell response, the secondary T-cell response was weaker but faster, peaking on day 5 rather than day 15. A small fraction of clonotypes appeared in both the CD4 and CD8 compartments, likely as a result of convergent recombination. Most clones expanded after primary vaccination were re-detected after the booster (96% of CD4 and approximately 85% of CD8), suggesting broad memory maintenance.

TCR cDNA was synthesized by 5'RACE template switching, which introduced a universal primer site and unique molecular identifiers. Priming of cDNA synthesis was performed from both the TCR alpha and TCR beta constant segments. Library amplification used two PCR steps, and the second PCR step added sample barcodes and sequencing adapters. Sequencing of libraries was performed on Illumina HiSeq 2500 (2x100 bp) or NovaSeq (2x150 bp). For the original study's pipeline: MIGEC was used to demultiplex reads and collapse the reads into UMI consensus sequences, and MiXCR was used for V(D)J alignment. Clonotypes responding to the vaccine were identified with edgeR on replicate PBMC samples, with the criteria of FDR below 0.01 and a log2 fold change above 5 up to day 15. Each bulk clonotype was labeled CD4 or CD8 based on which sequenced repertoire, CD4 or CD8, contained the clonotype at higher abundance. The public reads were reprocessed in TCRdb via fastp at Q25 and MiXCR, keeping in-frame beta chains. Here each entry gathers all rows of one CDR3 protein and keeps the most common genes and DNA. TCRdb, not the original authors, processed these V and J calls. The sample table holds about 360,000 distinct CDR3 sequences, of which 6.2% were seen once. In total, the top ten clones hold 15% of the sample.

Explained via the paper, the treatment or condition label denotes: live attenuated yellow fever vaccine strain. At every blood-draw timepoint, two biological replicates of bulk PBMCs were collected. PBMCs were isolated from peripheral blood using a standard Ficoll-Paque protocol. TriZol was used to extract RNA from bulk PBMCs, CD4 and CD8 fractions, and dextramer-positive and dextramer-negative fractions. Looking up the germline V gene yields CDR1 ENHRY and CDR2 SYGVKD. The CDR3 spans 12 residues, from the cysteine through the phenylalanine. The only DNA kept is the CDR3, 36 bases in frame from the first base. Trimming takes 4 bases from V and 3 bases from J, and the germline ends sit 6 bases apart.

The sequence derives from a young man who received the YFV17D yellow fever vaccine. The V gene is TRBV10-3 and the J gene is TRBJ1-1; D gene: possibly TRBD1, on 5 matching bases. The starting material was PBMCs, obtained 5 days after the yellow fever booster vaccination. CDR3 loop: CAISGGDTEAFF. The bases are TGTGCCATCAGTGGAGGGGACACTGAAGCTTTCTTT.